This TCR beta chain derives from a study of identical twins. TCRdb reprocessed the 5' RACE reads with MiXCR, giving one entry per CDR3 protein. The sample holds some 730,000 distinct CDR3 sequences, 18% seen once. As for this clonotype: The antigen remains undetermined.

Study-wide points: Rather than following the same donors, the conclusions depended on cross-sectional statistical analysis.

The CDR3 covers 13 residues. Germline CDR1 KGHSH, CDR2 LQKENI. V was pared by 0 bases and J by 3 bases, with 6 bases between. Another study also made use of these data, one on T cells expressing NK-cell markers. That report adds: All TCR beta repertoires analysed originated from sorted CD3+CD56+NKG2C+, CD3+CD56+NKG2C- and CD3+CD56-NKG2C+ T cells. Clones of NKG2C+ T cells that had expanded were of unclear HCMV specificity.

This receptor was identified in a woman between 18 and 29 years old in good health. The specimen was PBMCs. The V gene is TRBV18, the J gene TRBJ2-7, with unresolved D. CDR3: CASSPPSIYEQYF. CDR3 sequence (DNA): TGTGCCAGCTCACCACCCTCCATCTACGAGCAGTACTTC.